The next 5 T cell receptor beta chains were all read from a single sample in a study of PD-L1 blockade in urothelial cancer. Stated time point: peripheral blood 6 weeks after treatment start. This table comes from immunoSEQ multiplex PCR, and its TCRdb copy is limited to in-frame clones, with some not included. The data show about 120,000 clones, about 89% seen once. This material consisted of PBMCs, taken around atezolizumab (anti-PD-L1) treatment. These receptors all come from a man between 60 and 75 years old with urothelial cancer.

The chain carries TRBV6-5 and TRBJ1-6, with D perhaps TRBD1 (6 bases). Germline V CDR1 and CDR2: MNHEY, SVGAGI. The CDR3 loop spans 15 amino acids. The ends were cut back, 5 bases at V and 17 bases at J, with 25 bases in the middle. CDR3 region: CASSPKTNRVQPVHF. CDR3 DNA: TGTGCCAGCAGTCCAAAAACCAACAGGGTGCAGCCGGTCCACTTT.

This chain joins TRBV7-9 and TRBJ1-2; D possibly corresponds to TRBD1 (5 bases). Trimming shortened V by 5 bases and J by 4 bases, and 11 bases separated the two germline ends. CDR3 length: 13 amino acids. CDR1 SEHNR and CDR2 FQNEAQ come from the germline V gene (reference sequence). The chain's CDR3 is CASSQGVGYGYTF. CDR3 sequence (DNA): TGTGCCAGCAGCCAGGGTGTGGGCTATGGCTACACCTTC. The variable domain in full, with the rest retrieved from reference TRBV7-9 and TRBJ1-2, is DTGVSQNPRHKITKRGQNVTFRCDPISEHNRLYWYRQTLGQGPEFLTYFQNEAQLEKSRLLSDRFSAERPKGSFSTLEIQRTEQGDSAMYLCASSQGVGYGYTFGSGTRLTVV.

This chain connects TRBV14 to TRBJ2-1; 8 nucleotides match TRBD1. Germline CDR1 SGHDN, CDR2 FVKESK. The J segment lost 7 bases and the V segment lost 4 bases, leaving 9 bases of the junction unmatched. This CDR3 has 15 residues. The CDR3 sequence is CASSPRQGKWNEQFF. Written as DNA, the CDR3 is TGTGCCAGCAGCCCGAGACAGGGGAAGTGGAATGAGCAGTTCTTC.

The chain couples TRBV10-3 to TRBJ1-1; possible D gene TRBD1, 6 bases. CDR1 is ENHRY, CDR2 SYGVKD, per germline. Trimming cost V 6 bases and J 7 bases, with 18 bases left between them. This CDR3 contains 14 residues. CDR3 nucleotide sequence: TGTGCCATCAGGAGACAGGACCTAGGGGATGAAGCTTTCTTT. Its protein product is CAIRRQDLGDEAFF.

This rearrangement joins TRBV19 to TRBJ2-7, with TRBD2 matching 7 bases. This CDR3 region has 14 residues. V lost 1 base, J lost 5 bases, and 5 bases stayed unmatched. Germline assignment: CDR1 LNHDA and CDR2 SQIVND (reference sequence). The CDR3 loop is CASSIGGSPNEQYF. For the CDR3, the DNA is TGTGCCAGTAGTATAGGCGGGAGTCCCAACGAGCAGTACTTC.